This T cell receptor beta chain was retrieved from a study of shared clonotypes between healthy human individuals. Study results and caveats: Since donors were few, the genetic and exposure-history diversity represented was limited. Blood was the sole source, and tissue repertoires probably differ.

Those who donated, Caucasian adults without exception, all lived in Nashville, Tennessee. As to this clone: Antigen unknown.

The germline gives CDR1 SNHLY, CDR2 FYNNEI. This CDR3 is 12 amino acids long. With 4 bases removed from V and 3 bases from J, the gap between germline ends came to 7 bases. Unsorted PBMC replicate PCRs drew on about 290 ng DNA, representing tens of thousands of T cell genomes. Repertoires were generated with immunoSEQ multiplex PCR, while TCRdb's copy carries only in-frame clones and drops some. The repertoire has 490,000 or so clones, 76% of them found once; the top ten carry 13%. This chain connects TRBV2 to TRBJ2-7; D is ambiguous. The receptor comes from a woman between 35 and 50 years old in good health. Some clones in this sample may be carry-over from other donors' samples. Sequenced: PBMCs. CDR3 sequence (DNA): TGTGCCAGCAGTGGACAAAACTACGAGCAGTACTTC. This translates into CASSGQNYEQYF. Full variable domain (missing parts from reference TRBV2 and TRBJ2-7): EPEVTQTPSHQVTQMGQEVILRCVPISNHLYFYWYRQILGQKVEFLVSFYNNEISEKSEIFDDQFSVERPDGSNFTLKIRSTKLEDSAMYFCASSGQNYEQYFGPGTRLTVT.